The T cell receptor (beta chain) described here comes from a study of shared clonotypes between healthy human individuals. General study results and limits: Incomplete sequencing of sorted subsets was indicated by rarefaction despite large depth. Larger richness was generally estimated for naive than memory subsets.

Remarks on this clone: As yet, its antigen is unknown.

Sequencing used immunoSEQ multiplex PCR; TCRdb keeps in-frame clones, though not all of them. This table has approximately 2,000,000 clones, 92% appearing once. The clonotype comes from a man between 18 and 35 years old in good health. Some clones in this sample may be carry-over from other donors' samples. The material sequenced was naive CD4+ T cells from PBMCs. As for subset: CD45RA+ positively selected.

The CDR3 sequence is CASSLSGTGYEQYF. CDR3 coding DNA: TGTGCCAGCAGTTTAAGCGGCACCGGCTACGAGCAGTACTTC. The chain is built from TRBV28 and TRBJ2-7; D is perhaps TRBD2 (5 bases). The length of the CDR3 is 14 residues. Trimming cost V 2 bases and J 3 bases, with 11 bases left between them. Germline V lookup: CDR1 MDHEN, CDR2 SYDVKM.